Below, one TCR beta chain is given with its context. These data belong to a study of blood T cell repertoires in COVID-19. Study at large: In each case, the material was cDNA or gDNA derived from T cells, B-cell-depleted T cells, or PBMCs.

The CDR3 has 13 amino acids. V dropped 1 base and J dropped 4 bases, with 7 bases sitting between them. Looked up from germline, CDR1 is LGHDT and CDR2 is YNNKEL (reference sequence). In the authors' methods: Quantification of nucleated cells was approximated via reference gene primer amplification. This table comes from immunoSEQ multiplex PCR, and its TCRdb copy is limited to in-frame clones, with some not included. The DNA was the basis for D and trimming; V, J and clone size are from that table. Among more than 300,000 clones, roughly 86% were seen once, and the ten largest hold about 9.4%. This sequence was found in a woman aged 30 to 39 who had recovered from COVID-19. The source material was PBMCs or T cells enriched from blood (not recorded which). The chain couples TRBV3-1 (or the pseudogene TRBV3-2) to TRBJ2-5; no definite D call. As DNA, the CDR3 is TGTGCCAGCAGCCAAGGTCAGTTAGAGACCCAGTACTTC. This encodes CASSQGQLETQYF.